This TCR beta chain was documented in a study of cytomegalovirus exposure and HLA in healthy donors. Study-wide results and limits: Listed as cytomegalovirus-associated were roughly 180 TCR beta chains. Across donors, most TCRs were seen rarely, yet some public ones were widespread. Most TCR beta V segments were productive about 87% or about 30% of the time in an earlier analysis. In vitro data verified three CMV-associated chains as specific for CMV antigens.

Germline values: CDR1 MNHNS, CDR2 SASEGT. CDR3 size: 14 residues. With V trimmed by 1 base and J by 12 bases, 8 bases remained unmatched. The study ran its PCR with 60 Vbeta and 13 Jbeta primers. TCRdb keeps only in-frame clones here, not all; method: immunoSEQ multiplex PCR. The sample has about 160,000 clones; 78% are singletons. Worth noting for this clone: As yet, its antigen is unknown.

Source material: PBMCs. This sequence originates from a male donor in good health and CMV-seronegative. The J gene is TRBJ1-5, the V gene TRBV6-1; 8 positions match TRBD1. The CDR3 nucleotides read TGTGCCAGCAGTGAAGGGACAGGGAGGCCCCACCAGCATTTT. Its translation: CASSEGTGRPHQHF.